Sequencing of this TCR beta chain was carried out in a study of T cell repertoires in cytomegalovirus infection. Study at large: Peptides in the study included HLA-C-restricted and HLA-B-restricted CMV epitopes. The public TCR beta signatures pointed to both CMV infection and matching HLA type.

Study-level points and caveats: Summed public TCR beta family frequency identified CMV carriers bearing the relevant HLA. CMV-specific HLA-C-restricted TCR beta clonotypes dominated the ex vivo response.

Germline V gene sequence: CDR1 SGHDN, CDR2 FVKESK. The V and J ends lost 0 bases and 2 bases respectively, with 8 bases between them. The CDR3 consists of 15 residues. MiXCR, applied by TCRdb to the reads, yields one record per CDR3 protein. Of about 920,000 distinct CDR3 sequences detected, 31% appear once; the ten largest clones hold over 11%. As regards this clonotype: The antigen remains unidentified.

This receptor was obtained from a human donor in good health (CMV status not recorded). Some clones in this sample may be carry-over from other donors' samples. The sample consisted of cultured CD8+ T cells from PBMCs, taken from culture after CMV antigen stimulation. The rearrangement uses TRBV14 and TRBJ2-1; D not resolved. The CDR3: CASSQDFGTYNEQFF. The CDR3, as DNA: TGTGCCAGCAGCCAAGATTTTGGCACCTACAATGAGCAGTTCTTC.